The clone carrying this T cell receptor beta chain was observed at least ten times. Its matching antigen is unknown. These data come from a study of identical twins. Unique molecular identifiers were present on the cDNA, and a universal primer site came from template switching. One entry per CDR3 protein results from TCRdb running MiXCR on the 5' RACE reads. This table has approximately 670,000 distinct CDR3 sequences, 6.1% appearing once. Trimming took off 1 base at V and 0 bases at J, with 10 bases between the two ends. The CDR3 length is 15 residues. Points from the study as a whole: The study reached conclusions through statistical analysis that was cross-sectional, not following the same donors.

The chain has TRBV12-3 or TRBV12-4 and TRBJ2-7, with D possibly TRBD1 on 6 matching bases. Sequences were obtained from naive T cells sorted from blood. The source is a young man in good health. The CDR3 region has the DNA TGTGCCAGCAGTTTAGAAGGGGGTTACTCCTACGAGCAGTACTTC. Translation: CASSLEGGYSYEQYF.